This record looks at one T cell receptor beta chain sequence and its context. Its target is unknown. In germline, CDR1 is DFQATT, CDR2 SNEGSKA (reference sequence). V lost 3 bases and J 5 bases, leaving 7 bases between the germline ends. The CDR3 is 11 residues long. Sequenced by immunoSEQ multiplex PCR; TCRdb stores in-frame clones only, minus some. The sample includes around 160,000 clones, almost 90% of them seen just once. This sample is drawn from a study of T cell responses to AZD1222 COVID-19 vaccine. Findings of the study overall: As reported, nearly half of all spike-specific TCRs target variant regions that are unmutated. Every sample of the repertoires postdated the peak T cell response. An increase in Spike-specific TCR breadth and depth was observed after two AZD1222 doses.

The rearrangement links TRBV20-1 to TRBJ1-2, with D unclear. Sequenced material: peripheral blood, taken on day 0 of AZD1222 vaccination. The origin of this receptor is an adult in good health. As DNA, the CDR3 is TGCAGTGCTAGTTGGGTATATGGCTACACCTTC. Encoded protein: CSASWVYGYTF.